The 16 T cell receptor beta chains in this list originate from one sample, sequenced in a study of type 1 regulatory T cells. TCRdb re-called the reads with MiXCR, one entry per CDR3 protein. The sample gives about 23,000 distinct CDR3 sequences, roughly 50% of which show up once; roughly 5.2% is in the top ten. These receptors have no identified antigens. Sequencing input: cultured T cells, either the whole culture or a sorted T cell fraction (not recorded which). The receptors were gathered from a human donor in good health.

The chain couples TRBV6-5 to TRBJ1-1; 7 nucleotides line up with TRBD1. This CDR3 is 15 amino acids long. V gave up 5 bases and J gave up 8 bases; unmatched junction bases: 14. Germline V CDR1 and CDR2: MNHEY, SVGAGI. The CDR3 loop reads CASSGSDRVAREAFF. CDR3 in DNA: TGTGCCAGCAGTGGGTCAGACAGGGTAGCACGAGAAGCTTTCTTT.

This chain links TRBV18 with TRBJ1-1; D uncertain. This CDR3 has 13 residues. The ends were cut back, 4 bases at V and 1 base at J, with 7 bases in the middle. Germline assignment: CDR1 KGHSH and CDR2 LQKENI. The chain's CDR3 is CASSLSQNTEAFF. The CDR3, as DNA: TGTGCCAGCTCACTATCACAGAACACTGAAGCTTTCTTT.

The chain joins TRBV18 to TRBJ1-1; D gene uncertain. Germline assignment: CDR1 KGHSH and CDR2 LQKENI. This CDR3 comprises 15 residues. V gave up 1 base and J gave up 6 bases, with 15 bases separating them. The CDR3 protein is CASSPQGIGNAEAFF. The CDR3 DNA is TGTGCCAGCTCACCACAAGGGATAGGTAACGCTGAAGCTTTCTTT.

This clonotype was observed a few times. This chain connects TRBV7-6 to TRBJ2-5; 7 bases are shared with TRBD2. Germline V gene data show CDR1 as SGHVS and CDR2 as FNYEAQ. This CDR3 comprises 14 residues. J was trimmed by 6 bases and V by 6 bases; bases with no gene match: 10. This chain's CDR3 is CASSFSRDYKTQYF. The CDR3 nucleotides are TGTGCCAGCAGTTTCTCCCGGGACTACAAGACCCAGTACTTC.

Many counts were recorded for this clonotype. CDR3 sequence reads: CASSPDVRVNIQYF. As DNA, the CDR3 is TGTGCCAGCAGCCCAGACGTCAGGGTGAACATTCAGTACTTC. The V gene is TRBV7-2, the J gene TRBJ2-4; possibly TRBD1 for D (5 bases). The V gene lost 5 bases and the J gene lost 7 bases, with 15 bases spanning the gap. The CDR3 totals 14 residues. Germline-derived CDR1 and CDR2 are SGHTA and FQGNSA.

This rearrangement joins TRBV5-1 to TRBJ2-2; TRBD1 might be the D (6 bases). Trimming removed 2 bases at V and 3 bases at J, with 8 bases between. The germline CDR1 and CDR2 sequences are SGHRS and YFSETQ. The length of the CDR3 is 14 residues. Here the CDR3 DNA reads TGCGCCAGCAGCTTTCACAGGGACACCGGGGAGCTGTTTTTT. Amino acids: CASSFHRDTGELFF.

V usage is TRBV18 and J usage is TRBJ2-3; possibly TRBD1 for D (5 bases). Trimming removed 6 bases from V and 6 bases from J, with 13 bases in between. The CDR3 is 13 residues long. CDR1 KGHSH and CDR2 LQKENI come from the germline V gene. The CDR3 nucleotides read TGTGCCAGCTCGCAGACAGAACTGGATACGCAGTATTTT. Translating gives CASSQTELDTQYF.

This clonotype counts as medium-sized. The J gene is TRBJ2-6, the V gene TRBV12-3 or TRBV12-4; 7 bases map to TRBD1. After removal of 4 bases from V and 2 bases from J, the junction contained 2 bases not matched to a gene. The CDR3 extends over 15 amino acids. The chain's CDR3 is CASSYRGAGANVLTF. DNA for the CDR3: TGTGCCAGCAGTTACAGGGGTGCTGGGGCCAACGTCCTGACTTTC.

The chain links TRBV27 to TRBJ2-2; no clear D. The CDR3 has 15 amino acids. Trimming stripped 5 bases from V and 1 base from J, with 11 bases between. Germline V gene data show CDR1 as MNHEY and CDR2 as SMNVEV (reference sequence). The CDR3 DNA reads as TGTGCCAGCAGTCCAAAGTGGGGGAACACCGGGGAGCTGTTTTTT. Protein: CASSPKWGNTGELFF.

V and J are TRBV3-1 and TRBJ1-5; no clear D. The germline V and J ends were trimmed by 3 bases and 2 bases, with 8 bases remaining between them. Germline V gene sequence: CDR1 LGHDT, CDR2 YNNKEL (reference sequence). The CDR3 has 14 residues. This chain's CDR3 is CASSQHGGNQPQHF. For the CDR3, the DNA is TGTGCCAGCAGCCAGCACGGGGGCAATCAGCCCCAGCATTTT.

V and J are TRBV20-1 and TRBJ2-1, with D possibly TRBD2 on 7 matching bases. Germline-derived CDR1 and CDR2 are DFQATT and SNEGSKA (reference sequence). The V gene lost 8 bases and the J gene lost 3 bases, with 14 bases spanning the gap. CDR3 length: 13 residues. The CDR3 DNA sequence: TGCAGTTTAGGGGGGGGGGTCTACAATGAGCAGTTCTTC. Encoded protein: CSLGGGVYNEQFF.

The chain links TRBV2 to TRBJ1-1, with TRBD1 matching over 8 bases. The CDR3 sequence is 12 residues long. Germline assignment: CDR1 SNHLY and CDR2 FYNNEI. CDR3: CACKDRDTEAFF. CDR3 sequence (DNA): TGTGCTTGCAAGGACAGGGACACTGAAGCTTTCTTT.

This clonotype has a handful of counts. CDR3 in amino acids: CSVGGRRETQYF. DNA for the CDR3: TGCAGCGTTGGTGGCAGGCGGGAGACCCAGTACTTC. This chain joins TRBV29-1 and TRBJ2-5; no definite D call. There are 12 residues in the CDR3. Per the germline V gene, CDR1 is SQVTM and CDR2 is ANQGSEA. Trimming pared 4 bases from V and 5 bases from J, leaving 11 bases between.

In this sample, this clonotype turned up once. The chain is built from TRBV18 and TRBJ2-5; D remains ambiguous. Trimming shortened V by 5 bases and J by 3 bases, and 10 bases separated the two germline ends. Germline assignment: CDR1 KGHSH and CDR2 LQKENI. This CDR3 comprises 13 residues. The CDR3 region is CASSEPSKETQYF. CDR3 DNA: TGTGCCAGCTCAGAACCTTCGAAAGAGACCCAGTACTTC.

This clonotype has a handful of counts. This chain connects TRBV20-1 to TRBJ2-1, with 11 bases aligning to TRBD2. After removal of 0 bases from V and 8 bases from J, the junction contained 6 bases not matched to a gene. The CDR3 is 15 residues long. The V gene's germline CDR1 is DFQATT and CDR2 SNEGSKA (reference sequence). CDR3 region: CSARDLAGGSHEQFF. In DNA form, the CDR3 reads TGCAGTGCTAGAGATCTAGCGGGGGGAAGCCATGAGCAGTTCTTC.

This chain links TRBV18 with TRBJ1-2, with TRBD1 identical over 10 bases. The CDR3 extends over 15 amino acids. J was trimmed by 4 bases and V by 4 bases; bases with no gene match: 6. Germline V gives CDR1 KGHSH, CDR2 LQKENI. CDR3 nucleotide sequence: TGTGCCAGCTCACAAGGACAGGGGGGCCTCTATGGCTACACCTTC. Its protein is CASSQGQGGLYGYTF.